This passage covers 21 T cell receptor beta chains from one sample sequenced in a study of siplizumab effects on memory and regulatory T cells. Sequenced by immunoSEQ multiplex PCR; TCRdb stores in-frame clones only, minus some. This sample has about 100,000 clones, with approximately 91% found just once. Sequenced sample: CD4+ T cells sorted from blood. The source of these receptors is a human donor in good health. Some clones in this sample may be carry-over from other donors' samples.

The V gene is TRBV29-1, the J gene TRBJ2-5; TRBD1 aligns across 8 bases. Trimming took 7 bases from V and 2 from J; bases not matched to a gene: 6. Germline assignment: CDR1 SQVTM and CDR2 ANQGSEA. The CDR3 is made up of 13 amino acids. CDR3 sequence (DNA): TGCAGCGCCCGGGACAGGAGACAAGAGACCCAGTACTTC. Translated: CSARDRRQETQYF.

On this clone itself: An end of the junction does not agree with germline; a read error may underlie this. This sequence joins TRBV29-1 and TRBJ1-1; weak D call: TRBD1 (5 bases). Germline CDR1 is SQVTM and CDR2 is ANQGSEA. The length of the CDR3 is 11 residues. CDR3 protein: CSVDPDTEAFF. Written as DNA, the CDR3 is TGCAGCGTTGACCCGGACACGGAAGCTTTCTTT.

The gene calls are TRBV18 and TRBJ1-3, with no clear D. The length of the CDR3 is 15 residues. V lost 0 bases to trimming and J lost 0 bases, with 6 bases between them. The germline V gene has CDR1 KGHSH and CDR2 LQKENI. The CDR3 spells CASSPPSSSGNTIYF. DNA for the CDR3: TGTGCCAGCTCACCACCATCCAGCTCTGGAAACACCATATATTTT.

This clone was picked up one time. The rearrangement links TRBV28 to TRBJ2-7, with 7 bases aligning to TRBD1. Looked up from germline, CDR1 is MDHEN and CDR2 is SYDVKM. V was pared by 6 bases and J by 7 bases, with 9 bases of the junction left unmatched. The CDR3 has 13 amino acids. CDR3 DNA: TGTGCCAGCAGACCAACAGGGGCGAGGGAGCAGTACTTC. Translated: CASRPTGAREQYF.

The chain joins TRBV30 to TRBJ2-2; the D is unclear. Looked up from germline, CDR1 is GTSNPN and CDR2 is SVGIG (reference sequence). The CDR3 contains 14 residues. The V gene lost 3 bases and the J gene lost 1 base, with 9 bases spanning the gap. Here the CDR3 reads CAWRRLLNTGELFF. The CDR3 DNA follows: TGTGCCTGGAGAAGACTGCTGAACACCGGGGAGCTGTTTTTT.

V gene TRBV27 combines with J gene TRBJ2-1, with D unclear. V lost 6 bases to trimming and J lost 3 bases, with 3 bases between them. Germline values: CDR1 MNHEY, CDR2 SMNVEV (reference sequence). CDR3 length: 11 residues. CDR3 sequence (DNA): TGTGCCAGCAGGAACTACAATGAGCAGTTCTTC. Translation gives CASRNYNEQFF.

The chain couples TRBV15 to TRBJ1-5; D gene unclear. The germline V gene encodes CDR1 LNHNV and CDR2 YYDKDF (reference sequence). The CDR3 runs 12 residues. V was pared by 5 bases and J by 5 bases, with 7 bases between. The CDR3, as DNA: TGTGCCACCAGCCTTCCCTATCAGCCCCAGCATTTT. As protein: CATSLPYQPQHF.

The chain uses TRBV5-1 and TRBJ2-5; possibly TRBD2 for D (7 bases). The germline V gene encodes CDR1 SGHRS and CDR2 YFSETQ. This CDR3 contains 14 residues. V was shortened by 4 bases and J by 3 bases, with 13 bases between the two germline ends. The DNA of the CDR3 is TGCGCCAGCAGCACGGGGGCGGGAGAAGAGACCCAGTACTTC. Protein: CASSTGAGEETQYF.

The gene calls are TRBV6-5 and TRBJ1-2; 8 bases are a match to TRBD1. This CDR3 region has 14 residues. The V and J ends lost 5 bases and 8 bases, in that order; junction bases with no gene match: 10. Looked up from germline, CDR1 is MNHEY and CDR2 is SVGAGI. This CDR3 is CASSNPGGLRGYTF. CDR3 nucleotides: TGTGCCAGCAGTAACCCAGGGGGCTTGCGGGGCTACACCTTC.

This clone has only one observation. The rearrangement joins TRBV7-3 to TRBJ2-1, with 7 bases that match TRBD2. CDR1 and CDR2 from the germline V gene are SGHTA and FQGTGA. This CDR3 is 16 amino acids long. Trimming cost V 5 bases and J 8 bases; bases outside gene matches: 15. CDR3: CASSLYRRGRGDEQFF. DNA for the CDR3: TGTGCCAGCAGCCTTTACCGTCGCGGGAGAGGGGATGAGCAGTTCTTC.

This rearrangement joins TRBV27 to TRBJ2-1; D is perhaps TRBD2 (6 bases). V shed 8 bases and J shed 1 base, with 15 bases lying between them. The CDR3 runs 15 residues. CDR1 is MNHEY, CDR2 SMNVEV, per germline (reference sequence). CDR3 sequence: CASAITGTSYNEQFF. CDR3 in DNA: TGTGCCAGCGCCATAACCGGGACTTCCTACAATGAGCAGTTCTTC.

This clone was seen a single time. The CDR3 sequence: CASSLPAGQKNYGYTF. The CDR3 bases are TGCGCCAGCAGCCTCCCTGCCGGACAGAAGAACTATGGCTACACCTTC. The chain recombines TRBV4-1 with TRBJ1-2; tentatively, D is TRBD1 (6 bases). Trimming took off 4 bases at V and 2 bases at J, with 17 bases between the two ends. Germline CDR1 is MGHRA and CDR2 is YSYEKL. There are 16 residues in the CDR3.

This chain uses TRBV4-1 with TRBJ2-5; 8 bases match TRBD2. The CDR3 extends over 16 amino acids. V gave up 3 bases and J gave up 6 bases; unmatched junction bases: 12. Germline V lookup: CDR1 MGHRA, CDR2 YSYEKL. This CDR3 reads CASSQGAAGDMQTQYF. The CDR3 coding sequence is TGCGCCAGCAGCCAGGGGGCAGCGGGAGATATGCAGACCCAGTACTTC.

V gene TRBV29-1 combines with J gene TRBJ2-7, with 8 bases fitting TRBD1. CDR1 is SQVTM, CDR2 ANQGSEA, per germline. The CDR3 length is 14 residues. The junction had 11 bases not matched to a gene; V was cut back by 6 bases and J by 4 bases. CDR3 bases: TGCAGCGTCCGCTCGGGACAGGTACGGTACGAGCAGTACTTC. This translates into CSVRSGQVRYEQYF.

The genes are TRBV2 and TRBJ2-2; no clear D. The V end was cut by 7 bases, the J end by 5 bases, with 14 bases between. Germline values: CDR1 SNHLY, CDR2 FYNNEI. The CDR3 sequence is 14 residues long. The CDR3 DNA sequence: TGTGCCAGCATTTTTGGTATGAGGACCGGGGAGCTGTTTTTT. It encodes CASIFGMRTGELFF.

The chain has TRBV2 and TRBJ1-5; unclear D gene. Germline CDR1 SNHLY, CDR2 FYNNEI. This CDR3 comprises 11 residues. The chain's CDR3 is CAFGSNQPQHF. CDR3 bases: TGTGCGTTCGGGAGCAATCAGCCCCAGCATTTT.

The chain uses TRBV19 and TRBJ2-5, with D perhaps TRBD1 or TRBD2 (6 bases each). The V and J ends lost 4 bases and 5 bases respectively, with 14 bases between them. Looked up from germline, CDR1 is LNHDA and CDR2 is SQIVND (reference sequence). The CDR3 consists of 14 residues. Here the CDR3 reads CASSTTGAGETQYF. The CDR3, as DNA: TGTGCCAGTAGTACTACGGGGGCGGGGGAGACCCAGTACTTC. Full variable domain (missing parts from reference TRBV19 and TRBJ2-5): DGGITQSPKYLFRKEGQNVTLSCEQNLNHDAMYWYRQDPGQGLRLIYYSQIVNDFQKGDIAEGYSVSREKKESFPLTVTSAQKNPTAFYLCASSTTGAGETQYFGPGTRLLVL.

V usage is TRBV2 and J usage is TRBJ1-2; no reliable D call. Germline V gene sequence: CDR1 SNHLY, CDR2 FYNNEI. The CDR3 has 14 residues. The V end lost 6 bases, the J end lost 6 bases, and 17 bases lay between the germline ends. The CDR3 DNA reads as TGTGCCAGCAGGCCCTCGGGCGGGTCCAATGGCTACACCTTC. Its protein is CASRPSGGSNGYTF.

This chain joins TRBV5-6 and TRBJ2-5; 9 bases are shared with TRBD2. This CDR3 has 18 residues. Germline CDR1 SGHDT, CDR2 YYEEEE. The ends lost 4 bases at V and 0 bases at J; junction bases unmatched: 13. The CDR3 spells CASSALFGSGRNQETQYF. The CDR3 nucleotides are TGTGCCAGCAGCGCGCTCTTCGGTAGCGGGAGAAACCAAGAGACCCAGTACTTC.

Remarks on this clone: Other DNA variants within this sample encode the same CDR3. The chain links TRBV6-5 to TRBJ2-7, with unresolved D. Trimming stripped 2 bases from V and 0 bases from J, with 5 bases between. The CDR3 totals 13 residues. CDR1 and CDR2 from the germline V gene are MNHEY and SVGAGI. In nucleotides, the CDR3 is TGTGCCAGCAGTTACCGTCCCTCCTACGAGCAGTACTTC. It encodes CASSYRPSYEQYF.

J is TRBJ1-1 and V is TRBV30; 7 positions agree with TRBD1. The ends lost 5 bases at V and 1 base at J; junction bases unmatched: 10. The CDR3 is 15 amino acids. Germline V gives CDR1 GTSNPN, CDR2 SVGIG (reference sequence). Here the CDR3 reads CAWGTGGQKNTEAFF. CDR3 nucleotides: TGTGCCTGGGGTACGGGGGGACAGAAGAACACTGAAGCTTTCTTT.